Given below is one T cell receptor (beta chain) in context. What it binds is not known. Preparation of TRB cDNA libraries relied on 5' RACE carrying UMI labels. One entry per CDR3 protein, without DNA, is what TCRdb gives after re-calling the 5' RACE reads. The specimen's table records 150,000 or so distinct CDR3 sequences. This sample is part of a study of CXCR3-negative and CXCR3-positive naive CD8 T cells. Study-level results: CXCR3-positive naive cells had more hydrophobic TRB CDR3s than CXCR3-negative naive cells.

Subsets of CD8+ T cells were each sorted in triplicate at roughly 300,000 cells apiece. Germline V CDR1 and CDR2: SQVTM, ANQGSEA. This CDR3 has 15 amino acids. The sequence came from a human donor in good health. Some clones in this sample may be carry-over from other donors' samples. The specimen was naive CXCR3+ CD8+ T cells from blood. Subset noted: CD45RO-CCR7+CD27+CD95- naive CD8+ T cells expressing CXCR3 (TNR3+). The gene calls are TRBV29-1 and TRBJ2-1. The CDR3 sequence: CSVEGSLSGFGEQFF.